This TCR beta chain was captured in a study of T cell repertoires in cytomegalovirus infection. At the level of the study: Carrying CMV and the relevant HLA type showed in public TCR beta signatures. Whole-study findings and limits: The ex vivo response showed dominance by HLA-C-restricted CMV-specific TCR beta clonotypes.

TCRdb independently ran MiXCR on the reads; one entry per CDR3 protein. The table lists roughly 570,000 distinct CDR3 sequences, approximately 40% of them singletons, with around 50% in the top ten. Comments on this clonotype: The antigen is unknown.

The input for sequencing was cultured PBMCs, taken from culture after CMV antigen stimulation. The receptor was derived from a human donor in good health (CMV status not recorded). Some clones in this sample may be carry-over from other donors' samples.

CDR3 in amino acids: CASSQSGGQGVSNYGYTF. The CDR3 region has the DNA TGCGCCAGCAGTCAGTCGGGGGGACAGGGGGTTTCTAACTATGGCTACACCTTC. The chain carries TRBV23-1 and TRBJ1-2; TRBD1 matches 11 bases. TRBV23-1 is identified as an open reading frame with a role that is uncertain. With V trimmed by 3 bases and J by 0 bases, 9 bases remained unmatched. This CDR3 comprises 18 residues.